The rows below give T cell receptor beta chains drawn from one sample of a study of cytomegalovirus exposure and HLA in healthy donors. The data were produced by immunoSEQ multiplex PCR, yet TCRdb's version contains in-frame clones alone and is incomplete. The table includes 200,000 to 250,000 clones, over 80% detected once. Material: PBMCs. These TCRs come from a boy aged 2 to 10 in good health and CMV-seronegative. CDR3s include the opening cysteine and the closing phenylalanine or tryptophan. Each record gives: V gene, D gene, J gene, clone size, CDR3 protein, CDR3 DNA. A D gene is named only where the DNA matches it firmly. Some rows mark clone size as missing; the rest say once, few, many or name a class of expanded clone.

V: TRBV2
D: TRBD1
J: TRBJ1-1
size: NA
CDR3: CASTGGRGGLMNTEAFF
DNA: TGTGCCAGCACCGGAGGGAGAGGGGGCCTTATGAACACTGAAGCTTTCTTT

V: TRBV7-3
D: NA
J: TRBJ1-1
size: NA
CDR3: CASSLGGLNTEAFF
DNA: TGTGCCAGCAGCTTAGGCGGACTTAACACTGAAGCTTTCTTT

V: TRBV7-9
D: NA
J: TRBJ2-7
size: few
CDR3: CASSTLEAGASYEQYF
DNA: TGTGCCAGCAGCACCCTGGAGGCGGGGGCCTCCTACGAGCAGTACTTC

V: TRBV27
D: NA
J: TRBJ1-1
size: NA
CDR3: CASSPPGEGTAFF
DNA: TGTGCCAGCAGTCCTCCGGGGGAAGGTACGGCTTTCTTT

V: TRBV28
D: NA
J: TRBJ1-5
size: NA
CDR3: CASNPSLGGNQPQHF
DNA: TGTGCCAGCAACCCCTCCCTCGGGGGGAATCAGCCCCAGCATTTT

V: TRBV19
D: TRBD1
J: TRBJ1-1
size: NA
CDR3: CASSQDRVNTEAFF
DNA: TGTGCCAGTAGCCAGGACAGGGTGAACACTGAAGCTTTCTTT

V: TRBV7-9
D: TRBD1
J: TRBJ1-6
size: NA
CDR3: CASSLRQGNSPLHF
DNA: TGTGCCAGCAGCCTACGACAGGGGAATTCACCCCTCCACTTT

V: TRBV29-1
D: NA
J: TRBJ1-2
size: NA
CDR3: CSVVTTGYGYTF
DNA: TGCAGCGTTGTAACTACGGGCTATGGCTACACCTTC

V: TRBV5-6
D: TRBD2
J: TRBJ2-1
size: NA
CDR3: CASSWGGTSGIYNEQFF
DNA: TGTGCCAGCAGCTGGGGCGGTACTAGCGGCATCTACAATGAGCAGTTCTTC

V: TRBV10-3
D: TRBD1
J: TRBJ1-1
size: NA
CDR3: CAISWTGPNTEAFF
DNA: TGTGCCATCAGTTGGACAGGTCCGAACACTGAAGCTTTCTTT

V: TRBV6-1
D: NA
J: TRBJ1-3
size: NA
CDR3: CASSEVSGNTIYF
DNA: TGTGCCAGCAGTGAAGTTTCAGGAAACACCATATATTTT

V: TRBV29-1
D: TRBD2
J: TRBJ2-1
size: NA
CDR3: CSVERLAGVSYNEQFF
DNA: TGCAGCGTTGAAAGACTAGCGGGAGTATCCTACAATGAGCAGTTCTTC

V: TRBV25-1
D: TRBD2
J: TRBJ2-1
size: NA
CDR3: CATNGGAPYNEQFF
DNA: TGTGCCACCAACGGGGGGGCTCCCTACAATGAGCAGTTCTTC

V: TRBV15
D: TRBD1
J: TRBJ1-2
size: few
CDR3: CATSPRTGYGYTF
DNA: TGTGCCACCAGCCCAAGGACAGGGTATGGCTACACCTTC

V: TRBV7-7
D: NA
J: TRBJ2-2
size: NA
CDR3: CASSFQLISDTGELFF
DNA: TGTGCTAGCAGCTTCCAACTGATTTCGGACACCGGGGAGCTGTTTTTT

V: TRBV29-1
D: NA
J: TRBJ2-5
size: NA
CDR3: CSVERRETQYF
DNA: TGCAGCGTGGAGAGGAGGGAGACCCAGTACTTC

V: TRBV4-1
D: NA
J: TRBJ1-4
size: NA
CDR3: CASSQGRAFNRQENEKLFF
DNA: TGCGCCAGCAGCCAAGGGAGAGCGTTTAATCGACAGGAAAATGAAAAACTGTTTTTT

V: TRBV5-6
D: TRBD2
J: TRBJ2-1
size: NA
CDR3: CASSLGGSGREVDEQFF
DNA: TGTGCCAGCAGCTTGGGGGGAAGCGGGAGGGAGGTGGATGAGCAGTTCTTC

V: TRBV12-5
D: NA
J: TRBJ2-5
size: NA
CDR3: CASGLVGGFGQETQYF
DNA: TGTGCTAGTGGTTTGGTAGGCGGATTTGGCCAAGAGACCCAGTACTTC

V: TRBV6-1
D: NA
J: TRBJ2-7
size: NA
CDR3: CASSVTGPYEQYF
DNA: TGTGCCAGCAGTGTAACAGGGCCCTACGAGCAGTACTTC

V: TRBV7-6
D: TRBD1
J: TRBJ1-4
size: NA
CDR3: CASSSLLGDRDEKLFF
DNA: TGTGCCAGCAGCTCCCTCCTGGGGGACAGGGACGAAAAACTGTTTTTT

V: TRBV7-2
D: TRBD1
J: TRBJ2-1
size: NA
CDR3: CASTPGDRITISYNEQFF
DNA: TGTGCCAGCACCCCAGGGGACAGGATCACCATCTCCTACAATGAGCAGTTCTTC